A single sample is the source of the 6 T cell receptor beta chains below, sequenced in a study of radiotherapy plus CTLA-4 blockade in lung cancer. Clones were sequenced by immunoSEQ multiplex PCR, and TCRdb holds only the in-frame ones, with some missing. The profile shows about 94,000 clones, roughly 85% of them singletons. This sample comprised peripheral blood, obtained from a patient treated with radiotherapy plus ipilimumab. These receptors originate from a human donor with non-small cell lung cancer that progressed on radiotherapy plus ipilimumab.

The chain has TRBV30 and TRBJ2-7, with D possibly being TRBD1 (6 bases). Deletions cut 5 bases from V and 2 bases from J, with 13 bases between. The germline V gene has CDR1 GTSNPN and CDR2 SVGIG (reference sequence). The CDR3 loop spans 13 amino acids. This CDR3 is CAWGSGQTYEQYF. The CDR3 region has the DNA TGTGCCTGGGGCAGCGGACAGACCTACGAGCAGTACTTC.

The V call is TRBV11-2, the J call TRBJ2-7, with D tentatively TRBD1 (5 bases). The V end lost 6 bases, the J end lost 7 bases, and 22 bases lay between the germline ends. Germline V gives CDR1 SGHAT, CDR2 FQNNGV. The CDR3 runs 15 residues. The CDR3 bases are TGTGCCAGCAGTCGGCAAGGGGTCGGGCGTAGGGAGCAGTACTTC. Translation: CASSRQGVGRREQYF.

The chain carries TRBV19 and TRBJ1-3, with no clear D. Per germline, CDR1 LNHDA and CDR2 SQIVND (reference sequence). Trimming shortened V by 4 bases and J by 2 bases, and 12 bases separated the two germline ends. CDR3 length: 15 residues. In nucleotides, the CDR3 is TGTGCCAGTAGTACCCGTCGGACGGCTGGAAACACCATATATTTT. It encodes CASSTRRTAGNTIYF.

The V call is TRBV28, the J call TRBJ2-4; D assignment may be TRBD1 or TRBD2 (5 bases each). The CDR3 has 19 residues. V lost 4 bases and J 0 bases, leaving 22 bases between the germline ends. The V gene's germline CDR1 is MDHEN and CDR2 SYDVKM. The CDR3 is CASSSVLLGTQQAKNIQYF. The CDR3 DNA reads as TGTGCCAGCAGTTCCGTCCTCTTGGGGACGCAACAAGCCAAAAACATTCAGTACTTC. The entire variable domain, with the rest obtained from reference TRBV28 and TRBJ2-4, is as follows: DVKVTQSSRYLVKRTGEKVFLECVQDMDHENMFWYRQDPGLGLRLIYFSYDVKMKEKGDIPEGYSVSREKKERFSLILESASTNQTSMYLCASSSVLLGTQQAKNIQYFGAGTRLSVL.

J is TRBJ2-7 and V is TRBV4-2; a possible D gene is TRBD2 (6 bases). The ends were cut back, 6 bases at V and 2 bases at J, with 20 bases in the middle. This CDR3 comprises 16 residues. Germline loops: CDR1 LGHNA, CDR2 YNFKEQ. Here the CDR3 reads CASSRTFGLQTYEQYF. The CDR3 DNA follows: TGTGCCAGCAGTCGAACCTTTGGACTACAAACCTACGAGCAGTACTTC.

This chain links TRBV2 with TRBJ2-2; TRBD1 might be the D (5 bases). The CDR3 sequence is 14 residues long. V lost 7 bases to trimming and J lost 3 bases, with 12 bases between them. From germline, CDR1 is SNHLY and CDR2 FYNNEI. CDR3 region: CASKKGVDTGELFF. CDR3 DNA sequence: TGTGCCAGCAAGAAAGGGGTGGACACCGGGGAGCTGTTTTTT.